The TCR beta chain described here comes from a study of shared clonotypes between healthy human individuals. CD45RO-negative cells were positively selected for CCR7, leaving out terminally differentiated effector memory CD45RA+ cells. Using immunoSEQ multiplex PCR, the repertoire was profiled, and TCRdb retains in-frame clones only, with some absent. Of around 600,000 clones in the sample, 95% to 98% were seen once. Study findings and constraints: Naive CD4 clonotype sharing across four donors was around 5%. The study sampled only blood, and tissue repertoires likely differ. Estimated clonotype richness was generally higher in naive than memory subsets.

The CDR3 totals 17 residues. In germline, CDR1 is SEHNR, CDR2 FQNEAQ (reference sequence). V was pared by 5 bases and J by 0 bases, with 9 bases of the junction left unmatched. A note on this clone: The antigen remains unidentified.

This chain links TRBV7-9 with TRBJ1-4, with 7 bases lining up with TRBD1. The source of this sequence is a man aged 30-40 years in good health. Sequenced material: naive CD8+ T cells sorted from blood. CDR3 DNA sequence: TGTGCCAGCAGCCCCTTACAGGGGCGTGCAACTAATGAAAAACTGTTTTTT. Encoded protein: CASSPLQGRATNEKLFF.